This TCR beta chain appears in the sequencing data of a study of radiotherapy plus CTLA-4 blockade in lung cancer. Study details: Overall, approximately 18% of patients showed an objective response, while approximately 30% attained disease control.

Regarding this clone: The antigen remains undetermined.

Germline V CDR1 and CDR2: SGHRS, YFSETQ. J was trimmed by 5 bases and V by 4 bases; bases with no gene match: 12. CDR3 length: 19 residues. Study-wide points: Blood-borne expansion of tumor-derived TCR clones followed radiotherapy plus ipilimumab.

Focal radiation plus CTLA-4 blockade with ipilimumab was given to patients with chemo-refractory metastatic non-small-cell lung cancer. Only in-frame clones appear in the TCRdb table, and some are missing; sequencing was by immunoSEQ multiplex PCR. Among tens of thousands of clones listed, 77% were seen once. V and J are TRBV5-1 and TRBJ2-1, with 16 positions matching TRBD2. Sequencing was performed on peripheral blood, taken from a patient treated with radiotherapy plus ipilimumab. The clonotype originates from a human donor with non-small cell lung cancer who had a partial response to radiotherapy plus ipilimumab. CDR3 nucleotide sequence: TGCGCCAGCAGCCCACGGGGGACTAGCGGGGGGGGGCCACACAATGAGCAGTTCTTC. Translated, it gives CASSPRGTSGGGPHNEQFF.